What follows are 10 T cell receptor beta chains derived from one specimen sequenced in a study of blood T cell repertoires in COVID-19. Only in-frame clones appear in the TCRdb table, and some are missing; sequencing was by immunoSEQ multiplex PCR. The sample includes roughly 360,000 clones, about 87% of them seen just once. The sequenced sample consisted of PBMCs or T cells enriched from blood (not recorded which). The receptors come from a man younger than 40 who had recovered from COVID-19.

The chain uses TRBV4-1 and TRBJ1-2; D gene unclear. Trimming removed 4 bases from V and 5 bases from J, with 11 bases in between. The germline gives CDR1 MGHRA, CDR2 YSYEKL. This CDR3 has 13 residues. CDR3 loop: CASSLGPTYGYTF. The CDR3 nucleotides are TGCGCCAGCAGCCTTGGGCCTACTTATGGCTACACCTTC.

The chain carries TRBV4-1 and TRBJ1-4; D might be TRBD1 (6 bases). Trimming took off 0 bases at V and 8 bases at J, with 13 bases between the two ends. The germline gives CDR1 MGHRA, CDR2 YSYEKL. This CDR3 has 15 residues. The CDR3 here is CASSQDKTGDEKLFF. CDR3 bases: TGCGCCAGCAGCCAAGATAAGACAGGCGACGAAAAACTGTTTTTT.

The V gene is TRBV25-1, the J gene TRBJ2-5, with D possibly being TRBD2 (5 bases). Germline V gene sequence: CDR1 MGHDK, CDR2 SYGVNS. V gave up 7 bases and J gave up 4 bases, with 16 bases separating them. This CDR3 region has 14 residues. The CDR3 DNA reads TGTGCCAGCACCCCAAGGGAGTGGCCAGAGACCCAGTACTTC. Protein sequence: CASTPREWPETQYF.

This chain joins TRBV6-5 and TRBJ2-7; tentative D call: TRBD1 (5 bases). Germline CDR1 MNHEY, CDR2 SVGAGI. The germline V and J ends were trimmed by 6 bases and 3 bases, with 9 bases remaining between them. The CDR3 sequence is 12 residues long. The DNA for the CDR3 is TGTGCCAGCAGGACAGACCTCTACGAGCAGTACTTC. This encodes CASRTDLYEQYF.

This sequence joins TRBV9 and TRBJ2-2, with D perhaps matching TRBD1 (6 bases). Trimming pared 4 bases from V and 7 bases from J, leaving 14 bases between. The CDR3 sequence is 14 residues long. Germline V CDR1 and CDR2: SGDLS, YYNGEE. CDR3 in amino acids: CASSPYRVGGELFF. CDR3 in DNA: TGTGCCAGCAGCCCCTACAGGGTTGGCGGGGAGCTGTTTTTT.

The chain carries TRBV6-2 or TRBV6-3 and TRBJ1-5; possibly TRBD1 for D (5 bases). The CDR3 spans 15 residues. V was pared by 2 bases and J by 0 bases, with 8 bases between. The germline CDR1 and CDR2 sequences are MNHEY and SVGEGT. The CDR3 DNA is TGTGCCAGCAGTTACGTCGGGGGTAGCAATCAGCCCCAGCATTTT. This translates into CASSYVGGSNQPQHF.

This chain connects TRBV19 to TRBJ1-4; possibly TRBD1 for D (5 bases). V gave up 5 bases and J gave up 7 bases, with 17 bases separating them. The CDR3 sequence is 15 residues long. Germline assignment: CDR1 LNHDA and CDR2 SQIVND (reference sequence). Here the CDR3 reads CASSAGLGLGEKLFF. In DNA, the CDR3 is TGTGCCAGTAGTGCCGGTTTGGGACTGGGTGAAAAACTGTTTTTT.

This chain joins TRBV19 and TRBJ1-1; 10 bases fit TRBD1. The J segment lost 0 bases and the V segment lost 4 bases, leaving 2 bases of the junction unmatched. There are 15 residues in the CDR3. CDR1 and CDR2 from the germline V gene are LNHDA and SQIVND (reference sequence). CDR3 protein: CASSRQGALNTEAFF. The CDR3 DNA sequence: TGTGCCAGTAGTAGACAGGGGGCTTTGAACACTGAAGCTTTCTTT. Filled out from reference TRBV19 and TRBJ1-1, the complete variable domain reads DGGITQSPKYLFRKEGQNVTLSCEQNLNHDAMYWYRQDPGQGLRLIYYSQIVNDFQKGDIAEGYSVSREKKESFPLTVTSAQKNPTAFYLCASSRQGALNTEAFFGQGTRLTVV.

The chain recombines TRBV11-2 with TRBJ2-5, with 7 bases aligning to TRBD1. After removal of 1 base from V and 5 bases from J, the junction contained 13 bases not matched to a gene. The CDR3 is 17 residues long. Germline values: CDR1 SGHAT, CDR2 FQNNGV. The CDR3 is CASSLAALTGTMETQYF. CDR3 in DNA: TGTGCCAGCAGCTTAGCTGCCTTGACAGGGACAATGGAGACCCAGTACTTC.

The CDR3 DNA reads as TGTGCCAGCAGTCAAATCGGGGGATTCGATCAGCCCCAGCATTTT. Protein sequence: CASSQIGGFDQPQHF. The V and J genes are TRBV27 and TRBJ1-5; D might be TRBD1 (5 bases). V was clipped by 5 bases and J by 5 bases, with 16 bases between them. CDR1 MNHEY and CDR2 SMNVEV come from the germline V gene (reference sequence). The CDR3 runs to 15 residues.